The present T cell receptor beta chain was sequenced within a study of blood T cell repertoires in COVID-19. Study-level information: Samples representing acute and convalescent COVID-19 were sourced from the United States, Italy and Spain. T cells, B-cell-depleted T cells, or PBMCs supplied cDNA or gDNA.

The table came from immunoSEQ multiplex PCR; TCRdb's copy has only in-frame clones and leaves some out. The table lists 200,000 or so clones, 79% of them singletons. There are a few counts of this clone. Germline CDR1 reads LNHDA; CDR2 reads SQIVND (reference sequence). With V trimmed by 5 bases and J by 8 bases, 10 bases remained unmatched. The length of the CDR3 is 15 residues. This chain connects TRBV19 to TRBJ2-1; TRBD1 matches at 9 bases. The sample consisted of peripheral blood. This sequence was found in a man aged 55 to 70 with active or convalescent COVID-19. The CDR3 here is CASSVRDRVMDEQFF. CDR3 DNA: TGTGCCAGTAGTGTCCGGGACAGGGTTATGGATGAGCAGTTCTTC.